The 17 T cell receptor beta chains below all came from one sample that was sequenced in a study of cytomegalovirus exposure and HLA in healthy donors. The PCR contained 60 Vbeta and 13 Jbeta primers. The method was immunoSEQ multiplex PCR; TCRdb's version includes in-frame clones alone and lacks a portion of them. The sample lists 150,000 or so clones, more than 60% occurring once. What was sequenced was PBMCs. The receptors originated from a female donor in good health and CMV-seronegative.

Only a few counts were recorded for this clone. The chain combines TRBV2 with TRBJ1-4, with 8 positions matching TRBD1. J gave up 8 bases and V 4 bases, and 6 bases lay outside the gene matches. Germline V gives CDR1 SNHLY, CDR2 FYNNEI. This CDR3 comprises 14 residues. The CDR3 sequence: CASSGQGAMEKLFF. CDR3 in DNA: TGTGCCAGCAGTGGGCAGGGGGCGATGGAAAAACTGTTTTTT.

This clone showed up just a few times. This chain connects TRBV5-1 to TRBJ2-5, with D possibly matching TRBD2 (6 bases). The J call may be in error: the DNA end matches TRBJ2-7 better. The CDR3 contains 14 residues. Germline CDR1 and CDR2: SGHRS and YFSETQ. The CDR3 here is CASRSDAGMDEQYF. DNA of the CDR3: TGCGCCAGCAGGTCGGACGCGGGAATGGACGAGCAGTACTTC.

The V gene is TRBV15, the J gene TRBJ2-3, with D possibly TRBD2 on 7 matching bases. CDR1 is LNHNV and CDR2 is YYDKDF in the germline V gene (reference sequence). This CDR3 spans 16 amino acids. Trimming stripped 0 bases from V and 1 base from J, with 11 bases between. DNA for the CDR3: TGTGCCACCAGCAGAGACGGGGGGCAGGGCACAGATACGCAGTATTTT. Translated: CATSRDGGQGTDTQYF.

This chain joins TRBV18 and TRBJ2-7; 10 positions agree with TRBD1. CDR3 length: 15 residues. Germline-derived CDR1 and CDR2 are KGHSH and LQKENI. The V gene end was trimmed by 5 bases and the J gene end by 2 bases; junction bases not matched to a gene: 6. The CDR3 loop reads CASSSGQGYTYEQYF. DNA of the CDR3: TGTGCCAGCTCATCGGGACAGGGGTACACCTACGAGCAGTACTTC.

This rearrangement joins TRBV6-1 to TRBJ2-1, with 10 positions matching TRBD2. CDR3 length equals 15 residues. Germline CDR1 and CDR2: MNHNS and SASEGT. V lost 2 bases, J lost 6 bases, and 4 bases stayed unmatched. The CDR3 DNA reads as TGTGCCAGCAGTGAATGGGCTAGCGGGGGCAATGAGCAGTTCTTC. Residues: CASSEWASGGNEQFF.

The CDR3 coding sequence is TGTGCCAGCAGCATGAACCCAGGGCCCTCTGGAAACACCATATATTTT. Its protein is CASSMNPGPSGNTIYF. The V call is TRBV9, the J call TRBJ1-3; D might be TRBD1 (5 bases). Trimming removed 4 bases at V and 0 bases at J, with 14 bases between. The CDR3 consists of 16 residues. The V gene's germline CDR1 is SGDLS and CDR2 YYNGEE.

This chain links TRBV2 with TRBJ2-7, with D unclear. CDR1 SNHLY and CDR2 FYNNEI come from the germline V gene. The CDR3 sequence is 10 residues long. The germline V and J ends were trimmed by 8 bases and 4 bases, with 6 bases remaining between them. The DNA of the CDR3 is TGTGCCAGCCGAGGTTACGAGCAGTACTTC. Translating gives CASRGYEQYF.

This chain uses TRBV7-9 with TRBJ1-3; the D is unclear. Trimming shortened V by 8 bases and J by 9 bases, and 26 bases separated the two germline ends. The CDR3 extends over 16 amino acids. Per the germline V gene, CDR1 is SEHNR and CDR2 is FQNEAQ (reference sequence). As DNA, the CDR3 is TGTGCCAGCGAATTAGGGCGGGTTACATCGTTGGCCACCATATATTTT. It is translated as CASELGRVTSLATIYF. The full variable domain, rest sourced from reference TRBV7-9 and TRBJ1-3, is DTGVSQNPRHKITKRGQNVTFRCDPISEHNRLYWYRQTLGQGPEFLTYFQNEAQLEKSRLLSDRFSAERPKGSFSTLEIQRTEQGDSAMYLCASELGRVTSLATIYFGEGSWLTVV.

The chain uses TRBV7-2 and TRBJ2-1, with 8 bases that match TRBD2. Unmatched junction bases numbered 8, after V lost 1 base and J lost 12 bases. This CDR3 has 14 amino acids. Germline-derived CDR1 and CDR2 are SGHTA and FQGNSA. The CDR3 region has the DNA TGTGCCAGCAGCTTAGGGGGGACTAGTAAGGGGCAGTTCTTC. This sequence encodes CASSLGGTSKGQFF.

This chain connects TRBV7-2 to TRBJ2-2, with D unclear. This CDR3 has 14 residues. Germline CDR1 is SGHTA and CDR2 is FQGNSA. Trimming cost V 5 bases and J 4 bases, with 11 bases left between them. CDR3: CASSQRTPTGELFF. In DNA form, the CDR3 reads TGTGCCAGCAGCCAAAGAACTCCCACCGGGGAGCTGTTTTTT. Together with reference TRBV7-2 and TRBJ2-2, the CDR3 gives the full variable domain: GAGVSQSPSNKVTEKGKDVELRCDPISGHTALYWYRQSLGQGLEFLIYFQGNSAPDKSGLPSDRFSAERTGGSVSTLTIQRTQQEDSAVYLCASSQRTPTGELFFGEGSRLTVL.

This chain connects TRBV7-9 to TRBJ1-5, with D perhaps TRBD1 (5 bases). Trimming stripped 5 bases from V and 2 bases from J, with 22 bases between. Per the germline V gene, CDR1 is SEHNR and CDR2 is FQNEAQ (reference sequence). The CDR3 loop spans 18 amino acids. The CDR3 sequence: CASSPAGVRLDGNQPQHF. CDR3 coding DNA: TGTGCCAGCAGCCCGGCGGGGGTCCGACTCGATGGCAATCAGCCCCAGCATTTT.

A remark on this clone: Other DNA sequences in this specimen translate into the identical CDR3. This chain uses TRBV7-9 with TRBJ2-1; D may be TRBD2 (6 bases). CDR1 and CDR2 from the germline V gene are SEHNR and FQNEAQ (reference sequence). Trimming pared 4 bases from V and 9 bases from J, leaving 13 bases between. The CDR3 contains 13 residues. In nucleotides, the CDR3 is TGTGCCAGCAGCTCGGGCGGGGAGAGTGAGCAGTTCTTC. It is translated as CASSSGGESEQFF.

This clone was recorded once. The V call is TRBV18, the J call TRBJ1-1; the match to TRBD1 covers 10 bases. Germline V gene data show CDR1 as KGHSH and CDR2 as LQKENI. This CDR3 comprises 19 residues. Trimming at V came to 3 bases and at J to 0 bases, leaving 13 bases not matched to a gene. This CDR3 reads CASSPAPRGQGFMNTEAFF. The CDR3 DNA sequence: TGTGCCAGCTCACCCGCACCCCGGGGACAGGGGTTCATGAACACTGAAGCTTTCTTT.

The J gene is TRBJ1-2, the V gene TRBV7-9; 8 bases line up with TRBD1. CDR1 and CDR2 (germline): SEHNR, FQNEAQ (reference sequence). The J segment lost 6 bases and the V segment lost 8 bases, leaving 11 bases of the junction unmatched. The CDR3 covers 14 residues. In DNA form, the CDR3 reads TGTGCCAGCGCGGGGCAGGGGGCTTTTGATGGCTACACCTTC. Its translation is CASAGQGAFDGYTF.

This clone was counted only a few times. The chain joins TRBV28 to TRBJ2-5, with TRBD2 as a possible D gene (6 bases). Germline V CDR1 and CDR2: MDHEN, SYDVKM. This CDR3 is 21 amino acids long. Deletions cut 2 bases from V and 0 bases from J, with 28 bases between. Written as DNA, the CDR3 is TGTGCCAGCAGTTTAACCCGGAGACCCTCCCGGGGGACCTTTAACCAAGAGACCCAGTACTTC. It codes for CASSLTRRPSRGTFNQETQYF.

The chain has TRBV4-1 and TRBJ1-1; 8 bases are a match to TRBD1. CDR3 length equals 18 residues. With 1 base clipped from V and 4 bases from J, the junction kept 14 bases outside the gene matches. Germline CDR1 and CDR2: MGHRA and YSYEKL. Written as DNA, the CDR3 is TGCGCCAGCAGCCAAGCCCAGGGGGCTGCGTTTTGGAGCACTGAAGCTTTCTTT. This gives the protein CASSQAQGAAFWSTEAFF.

The rearrangement links TRBV30 to TRBJ2-1; D may be TRBD2 (6 bases). The ends were cut back, 0 bases at V and 3 bases at J, with 15 bases in the middle. The CDR3 runs to 16 residues. The germline V gene encodes CDR1 GTSNPN and CDR2 SVGIG (reference sequence). The CDR3 sequence: CAWSVGQWGVYNEQFF. The CDR3 DNA follows: TGTGCCTGGAGTGTAGGGCAGTGGGGGGTCTACAATGAGCAGTTCTTC. Full variable domain (remainder filled in from reference TRBV30 and TRBJ2-1): SQTIHQWPATLVQPVGSPLSLECTVEGTSNPNLYWYRQAAGRGLQLLFYSVGIGQISSEVPQNLSASRPQDRQFILSSKKLLLSDSGFYLCAWSVGQWGVYNEQFFGPGTRLTVL.